This is a list of T cell receptor beta chains from one sample in a study of blood T cell repertoires in COVID-19. Libraries were prepared by immunoSEQ multiplex PCR; TCRdb keeps only in-frame clonotypes and omits some of them. The sample lists just over 650,000 clones, around 90% occurring once. The sequencing input was peripheral blood. The receptors derive from a young woman with acute or convalescent COVID-19. Each CDR3 is given with its conserved first and last residue. The order of the fields is clone size, V gene, D gene, J gene, CDR3 DNA, CDR3 protein. D genes are given only for firm matches. Not all rows give a size; the values are once, few, many and, for expanded clones, a class.

clone_size: NA
v_call: TRBV4-2
d_call: TRBD2
j_call: TRBJ2-1
cdr3_nt: TGTGCCAGCAGCCAAGAAGAGGGTAGCGGGGGTTACAATGAGCAGTTCTTC
cdr3_aa: CASSQEEGSGGYNEQFF

clone_size: NA
v_call: TRBV6-1
d_call: NA
j_call: TRBJ1-2
cdr3_nt: TGTGCCAGCAGTGAATGGGCCCTTTTATCGGGGTATGGCTACACCTTC
cdr3_aa: CASSEWALLSGYGYTF

clone_size: NA
v_call: TRBV29-1
d_call: NA
j_call: TRBJ1-2
cdr3_nt: TGCAGCGCCGGGGACTTTGGGTATGGCTACACCTTC
cdr3_aa: CSAGDFGYGYTF

clone_size: NA
v_call: TRBV29-1
d_call: NA
j_call: TRBJ1-1
cdr3_nt: TGCAGCGTTGGACAGGTTTTGAACACTGAAGCTTTCTTT
cdr3_aa: CSVGQVLNTEAFF

clone_size: NA
v_call: TRBV9
d_call: TRBD1
j_call: TRBJ2-1
cdr3_nt: TGTGCCAGCAGCGTAGGACAGGGGGCGAAGAATGAGCAGTTCTTC
cdr3_aa: CASSVGQGAKNEQFF

clone_size: NA
v_call: TRBV5-5
d_call: TRBD1
j_call: TRBJ1-2
cdr3_nt: TGTGCCAGCAGCTCCCACAGGGGTCCGAACTATGGCTACACCTTC
cdr3_aa: CASSSHRGPNYGYTF

clone_size: NA
v_call: TRBV12-3/TRBV12-4
d_call: TRBD2
j_call: TRBJ2-7
cdr3_nt: TGTGCCAGCGGACTAGCGGAAAGCTACGAGCAGTACTTC
cdr3_aa: CASGLAESYEQYF

clone_size: NA
v_call: TRBV27
d_call: TRBD1
j_call: TRBJ1-5
cdr3_nt: TGTGCCAGCAGTTTCAGGGGGCGGGGCAATCAGCCCCAGCATTTT
cdr3_aa: CASSFRGRGNQPQHF

clone_size: NA
v_call: TRBV5-1
d_call: TRBD1
j_call: TRBJ1-1
cdr3_nt: TGCGCCAGCAGCTTACAGGGGGACACTGAAGCTTTCTTT
cdr3_aa: CASSLQGDTEAFF

clone_size: once
v_call: TRBV5-1
d_call: NA
j_call: TRBJ2-7
cdr3_nt: TGCGCCAGCAGCTTGGGTTCCGGGGAGTTACCCTACGAGCAGTACTTC
cdr3_aa: CASSLGSGELPYEQYF

clone_size: NA
v_call: TRBV30
d_call: NA
j_call: TRBJ1-6
cdr3_nt: TGTGCCTGGAGTGTGGAGATCCTTGACAATTCACCCCTCCACTTT
cdr3_aa: CAWSVEILDNSPLHF

clone_size: once
v_call: TRBV6-5
d_call: TRBD1
j_call: TRBJ1-4
cdr3_nt: TGTGCCAGCAGAGCGGGACAGGGGATCGGAAAACTGTTTTTT
cdr3_aa: CASRAGQGIGKLFF

clone_size: NA
v_call: TRBV9
d_call: TRBD2
j_call: TRBJ2-5
cdr3_nt: TGTGCCAGCAGCGCCGCTCGGACCTGGGGAGGGGAGCTCCAAGAGACCCAGTACTTC
cdr3_aa: CASSAARTWGGELQETQYF

clone_size: NA
v_call: TRBV7-2
d_call: NA
j_call: TRBJ2-2
cdr3_nt: TGTGCCAGCAGCTACAAACAGGGCGGAAACACCGGGGAGCTGTTTTTT
cdr3_aa: CASSYKQGGNTGELFF

clone_size: NA
v_call: TRBV18
d_call: NA
j_call: TRBJ1-5
cdr3_nt: TGTGCCAGCTCTGGCGGGAATCAGCCCCAGCATTTT
cdr3_aa: CASSGGNQPQHF

clone_size: NA
v_call: TRBV19
d_call: NA
j_call: TRBJ2-4
cdr3_nt: TGTGCCAGTAGTATCGTCGGGAGAGGAAACATTCAGTACTTC
cdr3_aa: CASSIVGRGNIQYF

clone_size: NA
v_call: TRBV10-3
d_call: NA
j_call: TRBJ2-1
cdr3_nt: TGTGCCATCAGTGAGCCCATCTCTCGGGACTTCACCTACAATGAGCAGTTCTTC
cdr3_aa: CAISEPISRDFTYNEQFF

clone_size: NA
v_call: TRBV28
d_call: TRBD1
j_call: TRBJ1-2
cdr3_nt: TGTGCCAGCAGTTTACAGGGGGACTATGGCTACACCTTC
cdr3_aa: CASSLQGDYGYTF

clone_size: NA
v_call: TRBV6-1
d_call: TRBD1
j_call: TRBJ1-2
cdr3_nt: TGTGCCAGCAGTGACGGGTGGTGGACAGGGCGAGGGTATGGCTACACCTTC
cdr3_aa: CASSDGWWTGRGYGYTF

clone_size: NA
v_call: TRBV6-6
d_call: TRBD1
j_call: TRBJ2-2
cdr3_nt: TGTGCCAGCAGTCCTGAAGGACAGGGGGCGATTACCGGGGAGCTGTTTTTT
cdr3_aa: CASSPEGQGAITGELFF

clone_size: NA
v_call: TRBV30
d_call: NA
j_call: TRBJ1-1
cdr3_nt: TGTGCCTGGAGTGTACGGGGTGGGACTGAAGCTTTCTTT
cdr3_aa: CAWSVRGGTEAFF

clone_size: NA
v_call: TRBV7-2
d_call: TRBD1
j_call: TRBJ1-6
cdr3_nt: TGTGCCAGCAGCCCCGCAGGGGGCGCCGGTTCACCCCTCCACTTT
cdr3_aa: CASSPAGGAGSPLHF

clone_size: NA
v_call: TRBV12-5
d_call: NA
j_call: TRBJ1-1
cdr3_nt: TGTGCTACCCGGGGGGGCGCGGGCACTGAAGCTTTCTTT
cdr3_aa: CATRGGAGTEAFF

clone_size: NA
v_call: TRBV3-1/TRBV3-2
d_call: NA
j_call: TRBJ1-1
cdr3_nt: TGTGCCAGCAGCCAACTGGGACACTTTGAAGCTTTCTTT
cdr3_aa: CASSQLGHFEAFF

clone_size: NA
v_call: TRBV6-1
d_call: TRBD1
j_call: TRBJ1-2
cdr3_nt: TGTGCCAGCAGTGATCAAGGTGTGAGGACAGGGGTATACGGCTACACCTTC
cdr3_aa: CASSDQGVRTGVYGYTF

clone_size: NA
v_call: TRBV27
d_call: TRBD1
j_call: TRBJ2-5
cdr3_nt: TGTGCCAGCACCTCCGGACAGGGCCGGCAAGAGACCCAGTACTTC
cdr3_aa: CASTSGQGRQETQYF

clone_size: once
v_call: TRBV9
d_call: TRBD1
j_call: TRBJ2-2
cdr3_nt: TGTGCCAGCAGCGAAGAGACAGGGGCCAGCTCCGGGGAGCTGTTTTTT
cdr3_aa: CASSEETGASSGELFF

clone_size: NA
v_call: TRBV3-1/TRBV3-2
d_call: TRBD2
j_call: TRBJ2-7
cdr3_nt: TGTGCCAGCAGCCAAGATCGGGGGACTAGCTCCTACGAGCAGTACTTC
cdr3_aa: CASSQDRGTSSYEQYF

clone_size: NA
v_call: TRBV3-1/TRBV3-2
d_call: TRBD2
j_call: TRBJ2-1
cdr3_nt: TGTGCCAGCAGCCCGGGGGGGGTCAATGAGCAGTTCTTC
cdr3_aa: CASSPGGVNEQFF

clone_size: NA
v_call: TRBV3-1/TRBV3-2
d_call: NA
j_call: TRBJ2-7
cdr3_nt: TGTGCCAGCAGCCAAGATTTGCCGGCCTACGAGCAGTACTTC
cdr3_aa: CASSQDLPAYEQYF

clone_size: NA
v_call: TRBV3-1/TRBV3-2
d_call: NA
j_call: TRBJ1-2
cdr3_nt: TGTGCCAGCAGCCAAGATAGGCACAGCTATGGCTACACCTTC
cdr3_aa: CASSQDRHSYGYTF

clone_size: NA
v_call: TRBV4-1
d_call: NA
j_call: TRBJ1-5
cdr3_nt: TGCGCCAGCAGCCAAGATACGGGGTTGGGGGGGCGCAGTCAGCCCCAGCATTTT
cdr3_aa: CASSQDTGLGGRSQPQHF

clone_size: once
v_call: TRBV30
d_call: NA
j_call: TRBJ1-2
cdr3_nt: TGTGCCTGGAGCCGCCCAGGACAGAGGTACTACGGCTACACCTTC
cdr3_aa: CAWSRPGQRYYGYTF

clone_size: NA
v_call: TRBV20-1
d_call: NA
j_call: TRBJ1-1
cdr3_nt: TGCAGTGCTGCACAGCGGTCGGGGGCTTTCTTT
cdr3_aa: CSAAQRSGAFF

clone_size: NA
v_call: TRBV3-1/TRBV3-2
d_call: NA
j_call: TRBJ2-5
cdr3_nt: TGTGCCAGCAGCCCGGTCCTTACTTTATCCCAAGAGACCCAGTACTTC
cdr3_aa: CASSPVLTLSQETQYF

clone_size: NA
v_call: TRBV9
d_call: TRBD1
j_call: TRBJ1-6
cdr3_nt: TGTGCCAGCAGCCCCGGGACAGGGAACAATTCACCCCTCCACTTT
cdr3_aa: CASSPGTGNNSPLHF

clone_size: NA
v_call: TRBV27
d_call: NA
j_call: TRBJ1-1
cdr3_nt: TGTGCCAGCACTCCAGTGCGGGGGATAAGTGAAGCTTTCTTT
cdr3_aa: CASTPVRGISEAFF

clone_size: once
v_call: TRBV12-3/TRBV12-4
d_call: NA
j_call: TRBJ1-5
cdr3_nt: TGTGCCAGCAGTTTAGTGGGCGATCAGCCCCAGCATTTT
cdr3_aa: CASSLVGDQPQHF

clone_size: NA
v_call: TRBV5-4
d_call: TRBD2
j_call: TRBJ2-3
cdr3_nt: TGTGCCAGCCGTCTTCTAGCGGGGGGGGCAGATACGCAGTATTTT
cdr3_aa: CASRLLAGGADTQYF

clone_size: once
v_call: TRBV21-1
d_call: NA
j_call: TRBJ2-5
cdr3_nt: TGTGCCAGCAGCAGGATAGCGGGGGGGCAAGAGACCCAGTACTTC
cdr3_aa: CASSRIAGGQETQYF

clone_size: NA
v_call: TRBV19
d_call: NA
j_call: TRBJ1-1
cdr3_nt: TGTGCCAGTAGTAAACAGGGAACCCCCGAAGCTTTCTTT
cdr3_aa: CASSKQGTPEAFF

clone_size: NA
v_call: TRBV7-8
d_call: NA
j_call: TRBJ1-5
cdr3_nt: TGTGCCAGCAGCTTAGAGCCGCCAGGTTATAGCAATCAGCCCCAGCATTTT
cdr3_aa: CASSLEPPGYSNQPQHF

clone_size: NA
v_call: TRBV9
d_call: NA
j_call: TRBJ1-1
cdr3_nt: TGTGCCAGCAGCGTAGGCGGCAAGAACACTGAAGCTTTCTTT
cdr3_aa: CASSVGGKNTEAFF

clone_size: NA
v_call: TRBV6-5
d_call: NA
j_call: TRBJ2-7
cdr3_nt: TGTGCCAGCTCGACCAGGGCAGTTCGCCGCTACGAGCAGTACTTC
cdr3_aa: CASSTRAVRRYEQYF

clone_size: NA
v_call: TRBV11-1
d_call: TRBD1
j_call: TRBJ2-5
cdr3_nt: TGTGCCAGCAGCCCACAGGACAGGAGGACCCAAGAGACCCAGTACTTC
cdr3_aa: CASSPQDRRTQETQYF

clone_size: NA
v_call: TRBV13
d_call: TRBD1
j_call: TRBJ2-3
cdr3_nt: TGTGCCAGCAGCCCCGACGACAGGGGGCAGGGAGATACGCAGTATTTT
cdr3_aa: CASSPDDRGQGDTQYF